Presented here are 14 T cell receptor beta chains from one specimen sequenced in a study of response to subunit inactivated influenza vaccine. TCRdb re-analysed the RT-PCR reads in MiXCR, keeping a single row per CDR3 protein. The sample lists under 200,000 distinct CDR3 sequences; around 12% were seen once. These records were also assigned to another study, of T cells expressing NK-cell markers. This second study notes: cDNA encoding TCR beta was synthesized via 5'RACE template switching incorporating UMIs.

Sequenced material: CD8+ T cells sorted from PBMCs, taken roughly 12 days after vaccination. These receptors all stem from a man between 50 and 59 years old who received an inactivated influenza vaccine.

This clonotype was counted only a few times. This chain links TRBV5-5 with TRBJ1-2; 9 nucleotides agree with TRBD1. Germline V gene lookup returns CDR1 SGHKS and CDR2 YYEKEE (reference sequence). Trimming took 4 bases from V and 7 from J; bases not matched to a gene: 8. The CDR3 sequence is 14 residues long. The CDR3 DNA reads TGTGCCAGCAGCCCGGGGACAGGGTTCGGTGGCTACACCTTC. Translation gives CASSPGTGFGGYTF.

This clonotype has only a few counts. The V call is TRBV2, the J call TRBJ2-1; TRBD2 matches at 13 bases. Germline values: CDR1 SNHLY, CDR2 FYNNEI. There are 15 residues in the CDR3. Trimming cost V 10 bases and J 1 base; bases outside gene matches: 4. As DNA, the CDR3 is TGTGCCATAGGACTAGCGGGAGAGTCCTACAATGAGCAGTTCTTC. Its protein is CAIGLAGESYNEQFF. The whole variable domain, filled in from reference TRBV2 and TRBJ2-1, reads EPEVTQTPSHQVTQMGQEVILRCVPISNHLYFYWYRQILGQKVEFLVSFYNNEISEKSEIFDDQFSVERPDGSNFTLKIRSTKLEDSAMYFCAIGLAGESYNEQFFGPGTRLTVL.

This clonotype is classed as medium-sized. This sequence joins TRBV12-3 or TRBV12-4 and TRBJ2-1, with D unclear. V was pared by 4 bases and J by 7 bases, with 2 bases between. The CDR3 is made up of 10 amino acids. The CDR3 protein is CASSWNEQFF. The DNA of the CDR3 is TGTGCCAGCAGTTGGAATGAGCAGTTCTTC.

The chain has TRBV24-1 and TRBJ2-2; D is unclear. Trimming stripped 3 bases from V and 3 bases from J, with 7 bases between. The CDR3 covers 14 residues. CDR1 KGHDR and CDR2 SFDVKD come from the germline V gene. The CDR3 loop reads CATSDDHYTGELFF. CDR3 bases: TGTGCCACCAGTGATGACCATTACACCGGGGAGCTGTTTTTT.

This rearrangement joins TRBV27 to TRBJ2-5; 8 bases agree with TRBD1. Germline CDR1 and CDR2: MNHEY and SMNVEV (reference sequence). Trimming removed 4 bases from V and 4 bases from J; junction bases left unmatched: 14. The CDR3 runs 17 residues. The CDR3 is CASSSFSVDRGTETQYF. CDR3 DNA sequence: TGTGCCAGCAGTTCTTTCTCCGTCGACAGGGGAACAGAGACCCAGTACTTC.

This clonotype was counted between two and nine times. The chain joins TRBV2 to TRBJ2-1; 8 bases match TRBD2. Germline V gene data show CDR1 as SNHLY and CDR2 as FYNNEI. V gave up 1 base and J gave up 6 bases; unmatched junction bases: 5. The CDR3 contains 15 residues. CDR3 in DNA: TGTGCCAGCAGTGAAGGACTAGCGAGATTCAATGAGCAGTTCTTC. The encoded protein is CASSEGLARFNEQFF. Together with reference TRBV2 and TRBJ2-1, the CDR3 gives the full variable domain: EPEVTQTPSHQVTQMGQEVILRCVPISNHLYFYWYRQILGQKVEFLVSFYNNEISEKSEIFDDQFSVERPDGSNFTLKIRSTKLEDSAMYFCASSEGLARFNEQFFGPGTRLTVL.

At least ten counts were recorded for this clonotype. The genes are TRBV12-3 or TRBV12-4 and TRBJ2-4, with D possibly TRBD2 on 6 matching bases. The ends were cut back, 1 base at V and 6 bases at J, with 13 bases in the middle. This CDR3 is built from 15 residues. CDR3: CASSLGSGPVNIQYF. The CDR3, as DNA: TGTGCCAGCAGTTTAGGGAGCGGGCCGGTAAACATTCAGTACTTC.

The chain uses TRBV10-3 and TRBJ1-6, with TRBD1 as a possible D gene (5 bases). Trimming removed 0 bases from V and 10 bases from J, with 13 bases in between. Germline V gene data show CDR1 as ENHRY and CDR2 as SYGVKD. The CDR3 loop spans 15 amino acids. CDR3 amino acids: CAISESGEWQSPLHF. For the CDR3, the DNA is TGTGCCATCAGTGAGTCAGGGGAATGGCAATCACCCCTCCACTTT.

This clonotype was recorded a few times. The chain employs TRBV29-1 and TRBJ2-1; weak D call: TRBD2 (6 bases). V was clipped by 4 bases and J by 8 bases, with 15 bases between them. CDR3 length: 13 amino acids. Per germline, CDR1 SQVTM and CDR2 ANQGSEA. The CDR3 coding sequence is TGCAGCGTTGGTGGCCCGGGGGTCGATGAGCAGTTCTTC. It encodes CSVGGPGVDEQFF.

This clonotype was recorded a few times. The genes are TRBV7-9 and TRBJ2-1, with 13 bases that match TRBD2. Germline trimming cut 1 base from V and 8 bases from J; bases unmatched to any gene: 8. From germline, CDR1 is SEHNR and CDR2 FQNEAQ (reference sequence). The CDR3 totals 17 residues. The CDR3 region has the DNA TGTGCCAGCAGCTTAGATGGGGGACTAGCGGGGTTCCATGAGCAGTTCTTC. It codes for CASSLDGGLAGFHEQFF.

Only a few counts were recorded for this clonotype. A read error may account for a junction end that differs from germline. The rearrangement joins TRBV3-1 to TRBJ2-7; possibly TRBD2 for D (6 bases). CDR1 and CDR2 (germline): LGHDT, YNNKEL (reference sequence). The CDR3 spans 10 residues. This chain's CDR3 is CASSRGVLGF. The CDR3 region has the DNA TGTGCCAGCAGCCGGGGGGTGTTGGGCTTC.

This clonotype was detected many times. The CDR3 spells CASSFQGSWGYTF. CDR3 nucleotide sequence: TGTGCCAGCAGTTTTCAGGGTTCCTGGGGCTACACCTTC. The chain couples TRBV12-3 or TRBV12-4 to TRBJ1-2, with a weak D call TRBD1 (5 bases). V was shortened by 3 bases and J by 8 bases, with 13 bases between the two germline ends. This CDR3 contains 13 residues.

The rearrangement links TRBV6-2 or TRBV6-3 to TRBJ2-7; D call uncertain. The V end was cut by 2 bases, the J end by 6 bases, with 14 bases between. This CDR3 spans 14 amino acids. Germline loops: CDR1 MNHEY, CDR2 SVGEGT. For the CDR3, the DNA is TGTGCCAGCAGTTACGTGAGTGGTTCGGGCGAGCAGTACTTC. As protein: CASSYVSGSGEQYF.

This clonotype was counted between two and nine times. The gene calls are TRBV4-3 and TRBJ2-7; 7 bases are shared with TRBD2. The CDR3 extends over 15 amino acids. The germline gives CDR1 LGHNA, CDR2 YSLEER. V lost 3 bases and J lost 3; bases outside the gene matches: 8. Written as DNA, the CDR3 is TGCGCCAGCAGCCAGGACACGGGAGGAGTCTACGAGCAGTACTTC. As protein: CASSQDTGGVYEQYF.